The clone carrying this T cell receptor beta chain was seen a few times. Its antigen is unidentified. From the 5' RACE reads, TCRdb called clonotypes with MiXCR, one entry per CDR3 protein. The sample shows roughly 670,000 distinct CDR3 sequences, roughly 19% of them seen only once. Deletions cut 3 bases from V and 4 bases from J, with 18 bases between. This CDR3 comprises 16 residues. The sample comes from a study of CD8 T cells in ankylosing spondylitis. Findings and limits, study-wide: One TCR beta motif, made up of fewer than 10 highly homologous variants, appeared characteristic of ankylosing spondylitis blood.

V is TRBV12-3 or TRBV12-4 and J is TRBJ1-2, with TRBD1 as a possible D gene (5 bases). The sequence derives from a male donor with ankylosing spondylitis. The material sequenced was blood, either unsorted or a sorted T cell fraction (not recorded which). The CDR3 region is CASSFRGGSNPYGYTF. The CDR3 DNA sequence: TGTGCCAGCAGTTTTAGGGGCGGCAGCAACCCCTATGGCTACACCTTC.